This T cell receptor (beta chain) derives from a study of shared clonotypes between healthy human individuals. Several immunoSEQ 96-well plates shared each subset's DNA, each plate a replicate. The method was immunoSEQ multiplex PCR; TCRdb's version includes in-frame clones alone and lacks a portion of them. This sample has 2.3 million or so clones; more than 80% occur once, and the top ten carry 0.35% to 0.45%. Comments on this clone: Its target is not known.

The study's findings and limits: A few donors had approximately 4.6% of their naive CD4 clonotypes in common.

The CDR3 is made up of 16 amino acids. The V and J ends lost 6 bases and 9 bases, in that order; junction bases with no gene match: 17. From germline, CDR1 is SGDLS and CDR2 YYNGEE. The sequenced material came from naive CD4+ T cells from PBMCs. Indicated subset: CD45RA+ positively selected. The chain combines TRBV9 with TRBJ2-1; 8 bases align to TRBD2. This TCR came from a man aged 18 to 29 in good health. Some clones in this sample may be carry-over from other donors' samples. The CDR3, as DNA: TGTGCCAGCACCCCACGAGGAGGAGGACTAGCCGGTGAGCAGTTCTTC. Translation gives CASTPRGGGLAGEQFF.